The 22 T cell receptor beta chains below all came from one sample that was sequenced in a study of tumor-infiltrating lymphocytes in oesophageal squamous cell carcinoma. Each CDR3 protein is one row after TCRdb ran MiXCR on the PCR reads. The sample includes about 21,000 distinct CDR3 sequences, about two fifths of them seen just once. Sequencing input: esophageal tumor tissue. The receptors here all came from a male donor with esophageal squamous cell carcinoma.

V usage is TRBV10-2 and J usage is TRBJ2-7, with TRBD2 matching 9 bases. The DNA end is more similar to TRBJ2-5, so the J call may be wrong. CDR3 length: 15 amino acids. Germline V gene data show CDR1 as WSHSY and CDR2 as SAAADI. CDR3 sequence (DNA): TGCGCCAGCAGTGTTTCTAGCGGGGTCCAAGAGACCCAGTACTTC. Translation gives CASSVSSGVQETQYF.

This clonotype has a count of ten or more. The rearrangement links TRBV10-3 to TRBJ2-1; D is ambiguous. Germline-derived CDR1 and CDR2 are ENHRY and SYGVKD. V was shortened by 4 bases and J by 3 bases, with 16 bases between the two germline ends. This CDR3 is built from 16 residues. The chain's CDR3 is CAISGGGPLNYNEQFF. In DNA, the CDR3 is TGTGCCATCAGTGGTGGCGGACCATTAAACTACAATGAGCAGTTCTTC.

The rearrangement uses TRBV6-2 or TRBV6-3 and TRBJ2-7; weak D call: TRBD1 (6 bases). Looked up from germline, CDR1 is MNHEY and CDR2 is SVGEGT. V was shortened by 4 bases and J by 7 bases, with 14 bases between the two germline ends. The CDR3 is made up of 13 amino acids. The CDR3 nucleotides read TGTGCCAGCAGTTCACAGGGTTACAATGAGCAGTACTTC. Its protein product is CASSSQGYNEQYF.

V usage is TRBV7-2 and J usage is TRBJ2-3, with 11 bases lining up with TRBD2. The V and J ends lost 5 bases and 6 bases, in that order; junction bases with no gene match: 13. This CDR3 has 17 residues. The germline V gene encodes CDR1 SGHTA and CDR2 FQGNSA. The CDR3: CASSTPGSSGRRDTQYF. The CDR3 coding sequence is TGTGCCAGCAGCACCCCAGGGTCTAGCGGGAGGAGGGATACGCAGTATTTT.

The V call is TRBV11-2, the J call TRBJ2-1; 7 bases fit TRBD2. J was trimmed by 13 bases and V by 1 base; bases with no gene match: 19. This CDR3 spans 17 amino acids. The germline gives CDR1 SGHAT, CDR2 FQNNGV. This chain's CDR3 is CASSLGNSGLGSETQFF. CDR3 DNA sequence: TGTGCCAGCAGCTTAGGAAATAGCGGGCTTGGTTCAGAGACCCAGTTCTTC. Based on the CDR3 plus reference TRBV11-2 and TRBJ2-1, the full variable domain is EAGVAQSPRYKIIEKRQSVAFWCNPISGHATLYWYQQILGQGPKLLIQFQNNGVVDDSQLPKDRFSAERLKGVDSTLKIQPAKLEDSAVYLCASSLGNSGLGSETQFFGPGTRLTVL.

In regard to this clonotype: One base away lies a much larger clone, so this may be a sequencing read error. This sequence joins TRBV6-1 and TRBJ2-7; the D call may be TRBD1 or TRBD2 (5 bases each). Trimming shortened V by 10 bases and J by 7 bases, and 17 bases separated the two germline ends. Germline lookup yields CDR1 MNHNS and CDR2 SASEGT. There are 12 residues in the CDR3. The CDR3 is CATLDWWGEQYF. The CDR3 DNA reads as TGTGCCACTTTGGACTGGTGGGGGGAGCAGTACTTC.

This clonotype was counted at least ten times. V usage is TRBV7-3 and J usage is TRBJ2-7, with D hard to call. V was cut by 4 bases and J by 0 bases, with 7 bases left in between. Germline V lookup: CDR1 SGHTA, CDR2 FQGTGA. The CDR3 covers 13 residues. The CDR3 nucleotides are TGTGCCAGCAGCTACGGGTCCTCCTACGAGCAGTACTTC. Encoded protein: CASSYGSSYEQYF.

The chain joins TRBV11-2 to TRBJ1-2, with D unresolved. The CDR3 is 13 amino acids. The germline V gene has CDR1 SGHAT and CDR2 FQNNGV. V shed 5 bases and J shed 1 base, with 8 bases lying between them. CDR3 bases: TGTGCCAGCAGCCTTAGCTTTAACTATGGCTACACCTTC. It specifies CASSLSFNYGYTF. Variable domain in full (rest from reference TRBV11-2 and TRBJ1-2): EAGVAQSPRYKIIEKRQSVAFWCNPISGHATLYWYQQILGQGPKLLIQFQNNGVVDDSQLPKDRFSAERLKGVDSTLKIQPAKLEDSAVYLCASSLSFNYGYTFGSGTRLTVV.

The chain couples TRBV7-3 to TRBJ2-7; 11 bases are shared with TRBD2. The J call could be wrong; TRBJ2-1 is a better fit for the DNA end. The CDR3 consists of 17 residues. CDR1 and CDR2 (germline): SGHTA, FQGTGA. CDR3 protein: CASSVPTTSGGSGEQFF. CDR3 nucleotide sequence: TGTGCCAGCAGCGTCCCCACCACTAGCGGGGGTTCGGGTGAGCAGTTCTTC.

The chain is built from TRBV9 and TRBJ1-4; D unclear. CDR1 SGDLS and CDR2 YYNGEE come from the germline V gene. CDR3 length: 15 residues. Trimming left V 4 bases short and J 5 bases short, with 15 bases between. The CDR3 DNA reads as TGTGCCAGCAGCCTCTCGGATAGGTGGAATGAAAAACTGTTTTTT. Its protein product is CASSLSDRWNEKLFF.

The chain carries TRBV7-9 and TRBJ2-3, with 9 nucleotides matching TRBD2. The CDR3 contains 17 residues. V shed 5 bases and J 2 bases; nucleotides not matched to a gene: 11. The germline V gene has CDR1 SEHNR and CDR2 FQNEAQ (reference sequence). CDR3 residues: CASSLEASGKPTDTQYF. CDR3 DNA: TGTGCCAGCAGCCTAGAGGCTAGCGGGAAACCCACAGATACGCAGTATTTT.

The DNA of the CDR3 is TGTGCCAGCTCACCAGGACTAGGCCACGAGCAGCACTTT. It specifies CASSPGLGHEQHF. The chain uses TRBV18 and TRBJ1-6; no definite D call. The ends were cut back, 2 bases at V and 19 bases at J, with 18 bases in the middle. The CDR3 has 13 residues. From germline, CDR1 is KGHSH and CDR2 LQKENI.

The gene calls are TRBV5-1 and TRBJ1-3; the D gene is possibly TRBD1 (5 bases). Germline V gene sequence: CDR1 SGHRS, CDR2 YFSETQ. V shed 3 bases and J shed 4 bases, with 14 bases lying between them. This CDR3 has 15 residues. The CDR3 protein is CASSSLGGGGNTIYF. CDR3 nucleotide sequence: TGCGCCAGCAGCTCCCTGGGGGGAGGAGGAAACACCATATATTTT.

The genes are TRBV11-2 and TRBJ1-3; no firm D call. The CDR3 is 14 amino acids. Trimming removed 1 base at V and 4 bases at J, with 8 bases between. The V gene's germline CDR1 is SGHAT and CDR2 FQNNGV. The CDR3 DNA follows: TGTGCCAGCAGCTTAGGGTCATACGGAAACACCATATATTTT. Encoded protein: CASSLGSYGNTIYF.

This clonotype has at least ten counts. The chain is built from TRBV12-3 or TRBV12-4 and TRBJ1-1; 7 bases are shared with TRBD1. The CDR3 contains 13 residues. V dropped 4 bases and J dropped 7; count of bases not matched to a gene: 6. DNA of the CDR3: TGTGCCAGCAGTTGGACAGGATCAGGTGAAGCTTTCTTT. This gives the protein CASSWTGSGEAFF.

Only a few counts were recorded for this clonotype. A much larger clone lies one base from this, so it may be a read error. The rearrangement links TRBV5-6 to TRBJ2-4; D may be TRBD1 or TRBD2 (5 bases each). The DNA end is a closer match to TRBJ2-1, so the J assignment may be wrong. CDR1 and CDR2 (germline): SGHDT, YYEEEE. The CDR3 is 14 residues long. The CDR3 DNA follows: TGTGCCAGCAGCCCCGGGGACCATCAGCGGGAGCAGTTCTTC. Amino acid sequence: CASSPGDHQREQFF.

In its sample, this clonotype was seen many times. The chain is built from TRBV6-1 and TRBJ2-5; TRBD2 might be the D (6 bases). V lost 5 bases to trimming and J lost 4 bases, with 23 bases between them. Germline V gene sequence: CDR1 MNHNS, CDR2 SASEGT. This CDR3 comprises 17 residues. The CDR3 region is CASSRVYRHLEGETQYF. CDR3 DNA sequence: TGTGCCAGCAGTCGGGTTTACAGACACTTGGAGGGAGAGACCCAGTACTTC.

This chain links TRBV7-3 with TRBJ2-3; no firm D call. The J call may be mistaken, given a closer DNA end match to TRBJ2-2. Per the germline V gene, CDR1 is SGHTA and CDR2 is FQGTGA. The CDR3 has 14 amino acids. The CDR3 bases are TGTGCCAGCAAGGAGACTCAGAACACCGGGGAGCTGTTTTTT. It specifies CASKETQNTGELFF.

The chain is built from TRBV7-8 and TRBJ1-3, with 9 bases fitting TRBD1. Trimming cost V 5 bases and J 2 bases; bases outside gene matches: 4. Germline loops: CDR1 SGHVS, CDR2 FQNEAQ. The CDR3 length is 15 residues. Written as DNA, the CDR3 is TGTGCCAGCAGCCCGGGACAGGGCACTGGAAACACCATATATTTT. This gives the protein CASSPGQGTGNTIYF.

This clonotype was detected many times. The rearrangement links TRBV4-1 to TRBJ2-7; no clear D gene. The CDR3 is 13 residues long. Germline CDR1 MGHRA, CDR2 YSYEKL. Trimming took off 1 base at V and 2 bases at J, with 6 bases between the two ends. CDR3 DNA sequence: TGCGCCAGCAGCCAAGGCAGCCCCTACGAGCAGTACTTC. Translated: CASSQGSPYEQYF.

The chain employs TRBV18 and TRBJ2-1, with D perhaps TRBD2 (7 bases). The germline V and J ends were trimmed by 1 base and 3 bases, with 10 bases remaining between them. Per germline, CDR1 KGHSH and CDR2 LQKENI. CDR3 length equals 15 residues. The CDR3 nucleotides read TGTGCCAGCTCACCACAGGGGGGGGACTACAATGAGCAGTTCTTC. It specifies CASSPQGGDYNEQFF.

This clonotype was counted many times. Possible read error: a much larger clone is one base away. DNA for the CDR3: TGTGCCAGCAGTTTACAGGCCACCTACAATGAGCAGTACTTC. Protein product: CASSLQATYNEQYF. The chain combines TRBV28 with TRBJ2-1; no reliable D call. The J call may be mistaken, given a closer DNA end match to TRBJ2-7. Germline loops: CDR1 MDHEN, CDR2 SYDVKM. This CDR3 is built from 14 residues.